One sample yielded the 19 T cell receptor beta chains listed below, sequenced in a study of low-dose radiotherapy and immunotherapy resistance in tumors. TRAV- and TRBV-specific primers primed first-strand cDNA, covering alpha and beta chains. The PCR that amplified TCRs ran for 20 cycles, relying on a constant-region primer and a V-primer adapter. MiXCR was run by TCRdb on the reads, yielding one entry per CDR3 protein. The sample lists fewer than 90,000 distinct CDR3 sequences; approximately 17% were seen once. Time point specified: before trial treatment. This sample comprised PBMCs, obtained before treatment. The receptors come from a male donor with prostate cancer.

This clonotype was observed many times. The chain carries TRBV5-1 and TRBJ1-1; possible D gene TRBD1, 5 bases. Germline V gene data show CDR1 as SGHRS and CDR2 as YFSETQ. Trimming stripped 1 base from V and 1 base from J, with 11 bases between. This CDR3 comprises 15 residues. CDR3 in DNA: TGCGCCAGCAGCTTGATCCAGGGAGGGAACACTGAAGCTTTCTTT. It codes for CASSLIQGGNTEAFF.

Concerning this clonotype: It is unclear where the CDR3 begins or ends on the DNA, so no DNA is shown, and the CDR3 is as TCRdb lists it. J is TRBJ2-2 and V is TRBV5-1; TRBD1 reflects the table's D call only, with no check against the DNA. Germline V gene sequence: CDR1 SGHRS, CDR2 YFSETQ. The CDR3 region is 16 residues in length, termini included. The chain's CDR3 is CASSGDLANTGELFFF.

V gene TRBV6-5 combines with J gene TRBJ2-7, with a weak D call TRBD1 (6 bases). With 0 bases removed from V and 6 bases from J, the gap between germline ends came to 9 bases. CDR3 length equals 13 residues. Germline CDR1 reads MNHEY; CDR2 reads SVGAGI. Here the CDR3 DNA reads TGTGCCAGCAGTTACTCGTCAGGGGTCGAGCAGTACTTC. This gives the protein CASSYSSGVEQYF.

This clonotype came up many times. This sequence joins TRBV7-3 and TRBJ2-5; D not certain. Trimming pared 0 bases from V and 6 bases from J, leaving 8 bases between. The germline gives CDR1 SGHTA, CDR2 FQGTGA. CDR3 size: 13 residues. CDR3 amino acids: CASSLTPEKTQYF. In DNA form, the CDR3 reads TGTGCCAGCAGCTTAACACCTGAGAAGACCCAGTACTTC.

This clonotype was counted at least ten times. This chain links TRBV5-4 with TRBJ2-7; 8 bases line up with TRBD1. Germline trimming cut 4 bases from V and 1 base from J; bases unmatched to any gene: 7. This CDR3 has 15 amino acids. Germline CDR1 and CDR2: SGHNT and YYREEE (reference sequence). The CDR3 loop is CASSQDRDSSYEQYF. In DNA, the CDR3 is TGTGCCAGCAGCCAGGACAGGGATTCATCCTACGAGCAGTACTTC.

On this clonotype itself: It may be a read error: a sequence one base away is much more abundant. This sequence joins TRBV30 and TRBJ1-6, with TRBD1 as a possible D gene (5 bases). V was shortened by 2 bases and J by 0 bases, with 14 bases between the two germline ends. The length of the CDR3 is 17 residues. From germline, CDR1 is GTSNPN and CDR2 SVGIG (reference sequence). The CDR3 sequence: CAWSLTGDSSYNSPLHF. The CDR3 DNA sequence: TGTGCCTGGAGTCTCACAGGAGACAGCTCCTATAATTCACCCCTCCACTTT.

This clonotype was seen only a few times. V and J are TRBV20-1 and TRBJ1-2; 7 bases agree with TRBD1. The J segment lost 7 bases and the V segment lost 3 bases, leaving 8 bases of the junction unmatched. The length of the CDR3 is 13 residues. Germline CDR1 reads DFQATT; CDR2 reads SNEGSKA (reference sequence). The CDR3 protein is CSASFQGDSGYTF. The CDR3 nucleotides read TGCAGTGCTAGTTTCCAGGGGGACTCTGGCTACACCTTC.

Only a few counts were recorded for this clonotype. This chain's CDR3 is CSARRSGGGYNSPLHF. The CDR3 coding sequence is TGCAGTGCTAGGCGCTCTGGGGGAGGCTATAATTCACCCCTCCACTTT. The chain couples TRBV20-1 to TRBJ1-6, with D possibly TRBD1 on 5 matching bases. This CDR3 has 16 amino acids. Germline CDR1 and CDR2: DFQATT and SNEGSKA (reference sequence). The ends were cut back, 3 bases at V and 3 bases at J, with 15 bases in the middle.

This clonotype was observed at least ten times. This chain joins TRBV6-2 or TRBV6-3 and TRBJ1-1; the match to TRBD1 covers 7 bases. The V and J ends lost 0 bases and 3 bases, in that order; junction bases with no gene match: 10. Per the germline V gene, CDR1 is MNHEY and CDR2 is SVGEGT. The CDR3 covers 17 residues. CDR3 sequence reads: CASSYSQGRGPDTEAFF. As DNA, the CDR3 is TGTGCCAGCAGTTACTCTCAGGGAAGGGGGCCGGACACTGAAGCTTTCTTT.

This clonotype was observed many times. The rearrangement links TRBV29-1 to TRBJ1-6; D is unresolved. Germline-derived CDR1 and CDR2 are SQVTM and ANQGSEA. This CDR3 region has 13 residues. V lost 4 bases, J lost 4 bases, and 8 bases lay in between. The CDR3 DNA sequence: TGCAGCGTTGGTTCGGGGTATAATTCACCCCTCCACTTT. Translated, it gives CSVGSGYNSPLHF. The full variable domain, with the rest looked up from reference TRBV29-1 and TRBJ1-6, is SAVISQKPSRDICQRGTSLTIQCQVDSQVTMMFWYRQQPGQSLTLIATANQGSEATYESGFVIDKFPISRPNLTFSTLTVSNMSPEDSSIYLCSVGSGYNSPLHFGNGTRLTVT.

About this clonotype: This sequence is one base from a far larger clone and is likely a read error. The chain combines TRBV5-1 with TRBJ2-5; D unresolved. CDR1 SGHRS and CDR2 YFSETQ come from the germline V gene. This CDR3 has 13 residues. V was cut by 6 bases and J by 11 bases, with 20 bases left in between. CDR3 loop: CASTQDQYNEQYF. The CDR3 region has the DNA TGCGCCAGCACCCAGGACCAGTACAATGAGCAGTACTTC.

This clonotype has a count of ten or more. V is TRBV30 and J is TRBJ2-3; D is possibly TRBD2 (6 bases). Per the germline V gene, CDR1 is GTSNPN and CDR2 is SVGIG (reference sequence). The V and J ends lost 3 bases and 1 base respectively, with 11 bases between them. The CDR3 has 14 residues. In DNA form, the CDR3 reads TGTGCCTGGAGCGTTTGGGGGGGCACAGATACGCAGTATTTT. Protein product: CAWSVWGGTDTQYF.

This clonotype showed up many times. This rearrangement joins TRBV5-5 to TRBJ1-5; a weak D match, TRBD1 (6 bases). There are 15 residues in the CDR3. Germline assignment: CDR1 SGHKS and CDR2 YYEKEE (reference sequence). Deletions cut 2 bases from V and 1 base from J, with 10 bases between. CDR3 nucleotide sequence: TGTGCCAGCAGCTTCCGGACAGACAGCAATCAGCCCCAGCATTTT. Residues: CASSFRTDSNQPQHF.

This clonotype has a count of ten or more. The chain links TRBV30 to TRBJ2-7; 11 nucleotides match TRBD1. Germline V gene sequence: CDR1 GTSNPN, CDR2 SVGIG (reference sequence). The CDR3 sequence is 13 residues long. J lost 7 bases, V lost 3 bases, and 5 bases had no gene match. CDR3 loop: CAWRDRGLKEQYF. The DNA for the CDR3 is TGTGCCTGGAGGGACAGGGGGCTAAAAGAGCAGTACTTC.

This clonotype counts as medium-sized. The chain couples TRBV29-1 to TRBJ2-5; 14 bases line up with TRBD2. The length of the CDR3 is 16 residues. V lost 7 bases, J lost 5 bases, and 12 bases stayed unmatched. Germline loops: CDR1 SQVTM, CDR2 ANQGSEA. CDR3 protein: CSGNGLAGGFRETQYF. The DNA for the CDR3 is TGCAGCGGGAACGGACTAGCGGGAGGTTTCCGGGAGACCCAGTACTTC.

This clonotype was counted at least ten times. This chain joins TRBV24-1 and TRBJ1-1, with TRBD1 matching over 10 bases. The CDR3 sequence is 13 residues long. V shed 5 bases, J shed 6 bases, and the junction held 2 bases outside the gene matches. CDR1 and CDR2 from the germline V gene are KGHDR and SFDVKD. CDR3 sequence: CATSAGTGAEAFF. Written as DNA, the CDR3 is TGTGCCACCAGTGCCGGGACAGGGGCTGAAGCTTTCTTT.

In this sample, this clonotype turned up many times. The V and J genes are TRBV20-1 and TRBJ2-1; D may be TRBD1 or TRBD2 (5 bases each). Germline CDR1 is DFQATT and CDR2 is SNEGSKA (reference sequence). The CDR3 is 11 amino acids. Trimming removed 3 bases at V and 9 bases at J, with 9 bases between. The CDR3 coding sequence is TGCAGTGCTAGTTGGGGGACTGAGCAGTTCTTC. It encodes CSASWGTEQFF.

This clonotype was found many times. J is TRBJ2-7 and V is TRBV6-1, with D tentatively TRBD2 (5 bases). The germline V gene encodes CDR1 MNHNS and CDR2 SASEGT. The length of the CDR3 is 14 residues. V gave up 7 bases and J gave up 5 bases, with 18 bases separating them. CDR3 amino acids: CASTGFGERHEQYF. CDR3 in DNA: TGTGCCAGCACTGGATTCGGGGAGCGCCACGAGCAGTACTTC.

This clonotype was observed many times. The CDR3 bases are TGTGCCAGCAGTTTAGGCTACGAGCAGTACTTC. Protein: CASSLGYEQYF. J is TRBJ2-7 and V is TRBV28; D call uncertain. Trimming stripped 2 bases from V and 3 bases from J, with 2 bases between. The CDR3 length is 11 residues. CDR1 is MDHEN and CDR2 is SYDVKM in the germline V gene.